The clone carrying this TCR beta chain was counted a few times. The antigen is undetermined. The sample originates from a study of Graves' ophthalmopathy and Graves' hyperthyroidism. At the level of the study: No progression to ophthalmopathy over 18 months defined stable hyperthyroidism.

RNA served as the template for amplifying TCR beta CDR3 regions. Second-round multiplex PCR came after a first-round RT-PCR that employed HTBI primers. TCRdb passed the multiplex PCR reads through MiXCR, listing each CDR3 protein once. The top ten clones hold roughly 4% of a sample with about 550,000 distinct CDR3 sequences, under 45% of them seen once. General observations from the study: In predicting ophthalmopathy progression, the model reached about 69% sensitivity and approximately 72% specificity. Using 13 signatures, a model distinguished ophthalmopathy from stable hyperthyroidism, reaching more than 85% sensitivity and about 81% specificity. Blood shared most expanded thyroid clonotypes above 0.001 frequency.

Germline CDR1 is LNHNV and CDR2 is YYDKDF (reference sequence). The V segment lost 8 bases and the J segment 5 bases; nucleotides outside the gene matches: 7. CDR3 length: 15 amino acids. This chain links TRBV15 with TRBJ1-5; 12 bases are shared with TRBD1. Sequenced sample: peripheral blood or thyroid tissue (not recorded which). This sequence was found in an adult man with Graves' hyperthyroidism. CDR3 nucleotides: TGTGCCACCCGCGAAGGGACAGGGGGCGATCAGCCCCAGCATTTT. As protein: CATREGTGGDQPQHF.